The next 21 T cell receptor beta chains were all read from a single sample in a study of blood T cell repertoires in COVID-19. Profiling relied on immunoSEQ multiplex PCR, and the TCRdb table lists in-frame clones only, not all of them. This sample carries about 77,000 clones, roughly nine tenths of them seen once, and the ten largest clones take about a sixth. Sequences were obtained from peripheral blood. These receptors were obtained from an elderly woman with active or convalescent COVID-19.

The CDR3 bases are TGTGCCAGCAGTTTCCACCGACAGGGGAATCAGCCCCAGCATTTT. Translated, it gives CASSFHRQGNQPQHF. The chain uses TRBV27 and TRBJ1-5, with 8 bases identical to TRBD1. V was clipped by 3 bases and J by 4 bases; unmatched bases: 5. CDR3 length: 15 residues. Germline V gene data show CDR1 as MNHEY and CDR2 as SMNVEV (reference sequence).

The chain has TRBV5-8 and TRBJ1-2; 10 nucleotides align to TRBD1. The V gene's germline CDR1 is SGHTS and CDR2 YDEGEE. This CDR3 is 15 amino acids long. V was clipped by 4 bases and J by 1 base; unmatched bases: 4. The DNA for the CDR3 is TGTGCCAGCAGCCCTGGGACAGGGGATAACTATGGCTACACCTTC. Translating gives CASSPGTGDNYGYTF.

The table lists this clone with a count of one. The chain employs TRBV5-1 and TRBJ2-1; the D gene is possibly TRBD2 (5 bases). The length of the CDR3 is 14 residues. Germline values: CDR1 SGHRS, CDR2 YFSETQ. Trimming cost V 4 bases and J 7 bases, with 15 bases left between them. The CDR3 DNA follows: TGCGCCAGCAGCCAGTACGAGGGTCAGAATGAGCAGTTCTTC. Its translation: CASSQYEGQNEQFF.

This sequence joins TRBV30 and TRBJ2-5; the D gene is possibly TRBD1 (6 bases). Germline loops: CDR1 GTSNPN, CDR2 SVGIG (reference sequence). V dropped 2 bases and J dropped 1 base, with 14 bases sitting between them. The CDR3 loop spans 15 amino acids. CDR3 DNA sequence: TGTGCCTGGAGTACACAGGGATTACCCCAAGAGACCCAGTACTTC. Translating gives CAWSTQGLPQETQYF.

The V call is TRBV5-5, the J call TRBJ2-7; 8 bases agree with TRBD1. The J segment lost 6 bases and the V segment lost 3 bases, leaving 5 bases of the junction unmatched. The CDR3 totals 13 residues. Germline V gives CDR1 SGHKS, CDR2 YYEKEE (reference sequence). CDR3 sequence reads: CASSWTGTGEQYF. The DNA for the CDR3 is TGTGCCAGCAGCTGGACAGGGACCGGCGAGCAGTACTTC. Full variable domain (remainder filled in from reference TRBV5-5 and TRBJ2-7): DAGVTQSPTHLIKTRGQQVTLRCSPISGHKSVSWYQQVLGQGPQFIFQYYEKEERGRGNFPDRFSARQFPNYSSELNVNALLLGDSALYLCASSWTGTGEQYFGPGTRLTVT.

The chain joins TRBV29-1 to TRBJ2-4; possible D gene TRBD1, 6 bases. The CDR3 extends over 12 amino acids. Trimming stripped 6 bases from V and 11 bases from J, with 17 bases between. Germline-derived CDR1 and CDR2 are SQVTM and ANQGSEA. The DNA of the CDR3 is TGCAGCGTGTATGACAGGACCGGCCTTCAGTACTTC. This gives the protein CSVYDRTGLQYF.

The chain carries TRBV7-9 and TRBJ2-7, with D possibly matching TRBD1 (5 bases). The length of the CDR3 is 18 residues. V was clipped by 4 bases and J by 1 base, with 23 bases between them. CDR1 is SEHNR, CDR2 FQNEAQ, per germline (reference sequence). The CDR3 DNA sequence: TGTGCCAGCAGCTCCACTCGCTACAGGAGTCCGTTATCCTACGAGCAGTACTTC. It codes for CASSSTRYRSPLSYEQYF.

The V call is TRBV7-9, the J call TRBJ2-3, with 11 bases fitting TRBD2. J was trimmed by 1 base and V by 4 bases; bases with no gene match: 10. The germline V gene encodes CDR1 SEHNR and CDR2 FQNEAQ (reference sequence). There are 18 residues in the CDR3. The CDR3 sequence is CASSSIGLAGPRTDTQYF. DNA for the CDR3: TGTGCCAGCAGCTCGATCGGACTAGCGGGTCCTCGCACAGATACGCAGTATTTT.

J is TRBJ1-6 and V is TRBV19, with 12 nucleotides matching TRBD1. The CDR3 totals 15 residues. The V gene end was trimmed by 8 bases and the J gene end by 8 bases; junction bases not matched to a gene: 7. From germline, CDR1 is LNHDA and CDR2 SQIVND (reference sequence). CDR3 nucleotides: TGTGCCAGTCGCCTGGGACAGGGGGCTTATTCACCCCTCCACTTT. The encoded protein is CASRLGQGAYSPLHF.

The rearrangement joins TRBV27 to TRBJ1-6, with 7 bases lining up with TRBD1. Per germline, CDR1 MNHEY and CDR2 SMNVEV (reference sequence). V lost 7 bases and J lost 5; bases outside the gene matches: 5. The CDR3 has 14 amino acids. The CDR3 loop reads CASTGTADNSPLHF. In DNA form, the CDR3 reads TGTGCCAGCACCGGGACAGCAGATAATTCACCCCTCCACTTT.

CDR3 sequence: CASSLDRADTQYF. CDR3 nucleotide sequence: TGTGCCAGCAGTTTAGACAGGGCAGATACGCAGTATTTT. The chain couples TRBV27 to TRBJ2-3; 7 bases map to TRBD1. Germline V gene data show CDR1 as MNHEY and CDR2 as SMNVEV (reference sequence). The CDR3 sequence is 13 residues long. V was pared by 2 bases and J by 4 bases, with 0 bases of the junction left unmatched.

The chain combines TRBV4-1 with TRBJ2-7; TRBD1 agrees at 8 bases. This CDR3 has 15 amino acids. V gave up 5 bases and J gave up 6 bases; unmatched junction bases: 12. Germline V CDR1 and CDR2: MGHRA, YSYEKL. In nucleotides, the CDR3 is TGCGCCAGCAGCTCAGGGGGCTGGGGGACGGGCGAGCAGTACTTC. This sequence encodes CASSSGGWGTGEQYF.

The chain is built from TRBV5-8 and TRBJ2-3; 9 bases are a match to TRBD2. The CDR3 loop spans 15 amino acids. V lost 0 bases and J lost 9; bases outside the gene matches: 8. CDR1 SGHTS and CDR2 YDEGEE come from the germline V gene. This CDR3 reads CASSLVVAGAGTQYF. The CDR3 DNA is TGTGCCAGCAGCTTGGTGGTAGCGGGGGCGGGGACGCAGTATTTT.

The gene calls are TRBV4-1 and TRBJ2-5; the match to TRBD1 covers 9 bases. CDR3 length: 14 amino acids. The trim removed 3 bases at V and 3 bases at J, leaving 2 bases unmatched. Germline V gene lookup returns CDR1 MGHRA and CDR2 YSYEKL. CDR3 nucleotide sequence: TGCGCCAGCAGCCAGGGACAGGGTGAAGAGACCCAGTACTTC. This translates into CASSQGQGEETQYF.

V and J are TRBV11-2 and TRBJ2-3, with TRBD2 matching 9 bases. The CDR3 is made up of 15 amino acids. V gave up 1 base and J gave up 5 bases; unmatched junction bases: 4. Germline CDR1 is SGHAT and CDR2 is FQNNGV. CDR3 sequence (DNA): TGTGCCAGCAGCTTAGTTAGCGGGGGCCTAGATACGCAGTATTTT. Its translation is CASSLVSGGLDTQYF.

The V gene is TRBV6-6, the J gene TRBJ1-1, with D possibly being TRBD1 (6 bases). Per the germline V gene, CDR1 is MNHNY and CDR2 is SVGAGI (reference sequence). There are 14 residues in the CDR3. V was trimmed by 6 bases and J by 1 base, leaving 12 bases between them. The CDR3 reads CASSHRVANTEAFF. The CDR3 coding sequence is TGTGCCAGCAGCCACAGGGTAGCGAACACTGAAGCTTTCTTT.

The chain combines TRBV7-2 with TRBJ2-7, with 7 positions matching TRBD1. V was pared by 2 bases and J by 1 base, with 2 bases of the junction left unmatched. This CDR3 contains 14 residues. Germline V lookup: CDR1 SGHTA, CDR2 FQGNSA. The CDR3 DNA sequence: TGTGCCAGCAGCTTAATGGGACAGTCCTACGAGCAGTACTTC. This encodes CASSLMGQSYEQYF.

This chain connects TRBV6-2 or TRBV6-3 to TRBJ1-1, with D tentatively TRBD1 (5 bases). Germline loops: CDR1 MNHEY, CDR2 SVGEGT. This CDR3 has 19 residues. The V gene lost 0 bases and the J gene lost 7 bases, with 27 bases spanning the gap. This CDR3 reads CASSYSWQGGITGSGEAFF. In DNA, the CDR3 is TGTGCCAGCAGTTACTCGTGGCAGGGAGGGATTACGGGTTCGGGTGAAGCTTTCTTT.

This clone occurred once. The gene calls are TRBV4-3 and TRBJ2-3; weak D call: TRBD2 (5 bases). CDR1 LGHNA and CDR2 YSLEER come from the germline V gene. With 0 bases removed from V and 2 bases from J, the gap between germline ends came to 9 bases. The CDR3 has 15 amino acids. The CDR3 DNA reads TGCGCCAGCAGCCAAGACGGACTTAACACAGATACGCAGTATTTT. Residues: CASSQDGLNTDTQYF.

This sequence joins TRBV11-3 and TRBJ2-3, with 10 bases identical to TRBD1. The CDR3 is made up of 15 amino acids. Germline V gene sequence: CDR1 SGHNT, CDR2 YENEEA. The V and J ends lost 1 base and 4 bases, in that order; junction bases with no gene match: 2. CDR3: CASSLAGQGADTQYF. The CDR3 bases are TGTGCCAGCAGCTTAGCCGGACAGGGGGCAGATACGCAGTATTTT.

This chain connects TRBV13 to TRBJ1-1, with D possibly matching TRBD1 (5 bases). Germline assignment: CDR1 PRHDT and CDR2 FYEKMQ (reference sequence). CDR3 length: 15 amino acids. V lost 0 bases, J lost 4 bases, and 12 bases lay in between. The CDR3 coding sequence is TGTGCCAGCAGCTTAGGTGCAGGGCGGAGCACTGAAGCTTTCTTT. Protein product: CASSLGAGRSTEAFF. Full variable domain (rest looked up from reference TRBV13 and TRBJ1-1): AAGVIQSPRHLIKEKRETATLKCYPIPRHDTVYWYQQGPGQDPQFLISFYEKMQSDKGSIPDRFSAQQFSDYHSELNMSSLELGDSALYFCASSLGAGRSTEAFFGQGTRLTVV.